This TCR beta chain was documented in a study of T cell changes during pregnancy in multiple sclerosis. The data were produced by immunoSEQ multiplex PCR, yet TCRdb's version contains in-frame clones alone and is incomplete. The sample includes about 92,000 clones, 94% of them seen just once. Germline CDR1 and CDR2: MGHDK and SYGVNS. The length of the CDR3 is 14 residues. V dropped 4 bases and J dropped 5; count of bases not matched to a gene: 7. The sequence was collected from a female donor with multiple sclerosis, enrolled in a pregnancy study. V gene TRBV25-1 combines with J gene TRBJ2-7; 8 bases map to TRBD1. The sample here was peripheral blood, taken in the third trimester of pregnancy. CDR3 in amino acids: CASSVAGGFDEQYF. For the CDR3, the DNA is TGTGCCAGCAGTGTAGCAGGGGGCTTCGACGAGCAGTACTTC.